Detailed here is one T cell receptor beta chain. As yet, its antigen is unknown. The source of the sample is a study of beta chain features in type 1 diabetes. General study points: Across all four CD4+ subsets, people with type 1 diabetes showed modestly shorter TCRB CDR3s. The study found that naive, central memory and Treg TCRB repertoires appeared more similar in patients than in healthy donors. Small HLA sub-analyses could not settle whether HLA shapes TCRB rearrangement. Overrepresentation of cells with high TCR expression could result from cDNA sequencing.

V shed 4 bases, J shed 8 bases, and the junction held 11 bases outside the gene matches. CDR1 and CDR2 (germline): MNHEY, SMNVEV (reference sequence). The length of the CDR3 is 15 residues. Expressed TCRB transcripts were sequenced after all isolated RNA was converted to cDNA. Profiled with immunoSEQ multiplex PCR; TCRdb holds only in-frame clones, not every one. The data hold approximately 340,000 clones, with about 15% observed a single time. Material: naive CD4+ T cells from blood. This clonotype was sampled from a woman between 18 and 29 years old in good health. V usage is TRBV27 and J usage is TRBJ2-1; TRBD1 matches at 7 bases. Here the CDR3 DNA reads TGTGCCAGCAGTTACACAATCAGGGGGTCCGATGAGCAGTTCTTC. Translation gives CASSYTIRGSDEQFF.